This T cell receptor beta chain comes out of a study of tumor-infiltrating lymphocytes in primary liver carcinoma. Study as a whole: The tumors ranged from roughly 4.2 to 10 cm across and fell within stage T1-T3 N0M0. Points from the study as a whole: Top clones occupying all five tumor regions numbered only about 8-25%. When set against blood, tumors had a significantly higher top-250-clone fraction (p = 0.039).

The V gene's germline CDR1 is MNHEY and CDR2 SVGEGT. The CDR3 is 13 residues long. V was pared by 11 bases and J by 12 bases, with 14 bases of the junction left unmatched. Synthesis of TCR beta cDNA was carried out from 450 to 650 ng total RNA with a constant-region primer. Construction of TCR beta libraries relied on three successive nested multiplex PCR rounds employing slightly modified ARM-PCR. TRBV1-TRBV30 forward primers and a C-beta reverse primer were used in the first two PCR rounds, which each ran for approximately 9 cycles. TCRdb called the multiplex PCR reads again in MiXCR, with one record for every CDR3 protein. Of 90,000 to 140,000 distinct CDR3 sequences listed, around 84% are singletons. Concerning this clonotype itself: Its target is unknown.

Taking about 17-31 mg of unsorted bulk tissue, the authors co-extracted RNA and DNA. Five separate regions were sampled from each tumor. V usage is TRBV6-2 or TRBV6-3 and J usage is TRBJ2-1; 9 bases agree with TRBD2. Sequenced sample: liver tumor tissue from sampling region 3. Sample subset: tumor region T3, left-lateral pole. The TCR sequence derives from a man aged 35 to 55 with primary liver carcinoma and hepatitis B virus infection. CDR3 loop: CACRPGLAGRQFF. CDR3 nucleotide sequence: TGTGCCTGTAGACCGGGACTAGCCGGGAGGCAGTTCTTC.